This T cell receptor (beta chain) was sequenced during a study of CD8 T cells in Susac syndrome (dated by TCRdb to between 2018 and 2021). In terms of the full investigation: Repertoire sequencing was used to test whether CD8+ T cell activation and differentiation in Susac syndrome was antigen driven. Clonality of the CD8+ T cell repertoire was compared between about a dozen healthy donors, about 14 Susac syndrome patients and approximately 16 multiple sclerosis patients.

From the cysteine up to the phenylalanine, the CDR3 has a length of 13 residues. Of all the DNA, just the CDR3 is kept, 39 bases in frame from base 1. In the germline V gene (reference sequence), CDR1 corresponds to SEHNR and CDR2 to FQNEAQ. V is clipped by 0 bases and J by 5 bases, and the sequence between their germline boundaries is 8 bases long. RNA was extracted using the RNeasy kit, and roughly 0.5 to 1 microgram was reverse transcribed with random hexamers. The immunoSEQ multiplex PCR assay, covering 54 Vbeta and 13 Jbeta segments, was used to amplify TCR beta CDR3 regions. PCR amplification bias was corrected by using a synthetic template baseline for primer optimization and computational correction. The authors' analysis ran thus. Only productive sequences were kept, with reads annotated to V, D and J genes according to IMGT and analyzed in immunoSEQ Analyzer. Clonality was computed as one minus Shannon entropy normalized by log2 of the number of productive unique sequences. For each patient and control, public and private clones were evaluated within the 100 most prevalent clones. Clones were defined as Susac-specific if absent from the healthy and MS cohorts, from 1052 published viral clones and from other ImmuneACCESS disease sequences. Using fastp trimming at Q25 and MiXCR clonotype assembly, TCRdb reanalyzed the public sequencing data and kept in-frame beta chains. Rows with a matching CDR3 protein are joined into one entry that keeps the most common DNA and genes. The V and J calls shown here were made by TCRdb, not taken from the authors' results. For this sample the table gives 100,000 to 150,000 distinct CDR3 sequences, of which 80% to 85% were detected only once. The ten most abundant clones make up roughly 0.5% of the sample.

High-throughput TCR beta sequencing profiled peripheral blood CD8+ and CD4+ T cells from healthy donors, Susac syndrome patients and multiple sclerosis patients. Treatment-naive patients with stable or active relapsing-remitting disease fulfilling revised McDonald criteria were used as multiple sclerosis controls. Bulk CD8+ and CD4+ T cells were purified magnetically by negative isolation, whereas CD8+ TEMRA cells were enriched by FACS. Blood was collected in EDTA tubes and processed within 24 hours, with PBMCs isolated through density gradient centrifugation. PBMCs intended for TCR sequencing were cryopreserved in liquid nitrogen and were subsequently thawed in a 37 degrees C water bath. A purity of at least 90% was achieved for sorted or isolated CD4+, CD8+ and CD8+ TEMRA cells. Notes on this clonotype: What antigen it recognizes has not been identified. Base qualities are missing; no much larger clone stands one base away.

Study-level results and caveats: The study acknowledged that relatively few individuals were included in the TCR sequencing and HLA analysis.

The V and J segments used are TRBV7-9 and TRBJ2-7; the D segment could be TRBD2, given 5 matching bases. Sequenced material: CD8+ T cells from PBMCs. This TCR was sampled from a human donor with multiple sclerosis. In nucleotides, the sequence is TGTGCCAGCAGCTTAGCAGGGAGTGACGAGCAGTACTTC. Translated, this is CASSLAGSDEQYF.